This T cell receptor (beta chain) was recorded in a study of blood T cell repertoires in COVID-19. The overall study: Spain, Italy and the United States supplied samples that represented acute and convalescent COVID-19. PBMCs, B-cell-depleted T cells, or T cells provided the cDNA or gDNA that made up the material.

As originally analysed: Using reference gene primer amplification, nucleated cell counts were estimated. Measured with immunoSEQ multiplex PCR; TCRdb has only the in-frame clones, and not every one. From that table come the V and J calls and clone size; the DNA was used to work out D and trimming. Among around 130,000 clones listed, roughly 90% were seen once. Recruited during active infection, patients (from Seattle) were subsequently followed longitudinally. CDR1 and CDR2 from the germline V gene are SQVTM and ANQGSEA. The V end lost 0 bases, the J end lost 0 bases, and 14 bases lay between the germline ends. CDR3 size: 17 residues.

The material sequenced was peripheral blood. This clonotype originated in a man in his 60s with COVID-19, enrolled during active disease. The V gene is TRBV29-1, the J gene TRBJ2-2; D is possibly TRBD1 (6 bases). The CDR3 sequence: CSVEENQGTPNTGELFF. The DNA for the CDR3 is TGCAGCGTTGAAGAAAACCAAGGGACACCGAACACCGGGGAGCTGTTTTTT.